The source of this T cell receptor (beta chain) is a study of blood T cells in healthy people across ages. This clonotype was recorded a few times. CDR3 size: 13 residues. The V gene's germline CDR1 is SQVTM and CDR2 ANQGSEA. A sample-barcoded 5' primer and a J-beta primer mix were used in a second PCR of about 7 to 12 cycles. TCRdb itself ran the 5' RACE reads through MiXCR, one entry per CDR3 protein. This sample yields about 1.5 million distinct CDR3 sequences, of which 35% to 45% are seen a single time; less than 5% belongs to the top ten. V usage is TRBV29-1 and J usage is TRBJ2-7; D is unresolved. The J call may be in error: the DNA end matches TRBJ2-5 better. The sequencing sample was made of blood. The TCR sequence derives from a woman aged 18-29 years in good health. DNA of the CDR3: TGCAGCGTTGGGGTTAACCTGCAAGAGACCCAGTACTTC. Amino acid sequence: CSVGVNLQETQYF.